The 25 T cell receptor beta chains reported below all come from one sample, sequenced in a study of blood T cell repertoires in COVID-19. Using immunoSEQ multiplex PCR, the repertoire was profiled, and TCRdb retains in-frame clones only, with some absent. The table has about 260,000 clones, approximately 89% seen once. The sample taken for sequencing was PBMCs or T cells enriched from blood (not recorded which). These receptors originate from a woman aged 40 to 55 who had been exposed to COVID-19.

The genes are TRBV19 and TRBJ1-5; 8 bases agree with TRBD1. The CDR3 contains 14 residues. CDR1 and CDR2 from the germline V gene are LNHDA and SQIVND (reference sequence). The junction had 1 base not matched to a gene; V was cut back by 4 bases and J by 2 bases. This CDR3 reads CASSKTGGNQPQHF. DNA of the CDR3: TGTGCCAGTAGTAAGACAGGGGGCAATCAGCCCCAGCATTTT.

J is TRBJ2-7 and V is TRBV4-1; 8 bases are shared with TRBD1. This CDR3 has 15 residues. Losses at the gene ends were 2 bases for V and 3 bases for J; bases not matched to a gene: 6. Germline loops: CDR1 MGHRA, CDR2 YSYEKL. As DNA, the CDR3 is TGCGCCAGCAGCCAATATCAGGGGGCGGGCTACGAGCAGTACTTC. Its translation: CASSQYQGAGYEQYF.

The chain employs TRBV3-1 (or the pseudogene TRBV3-2) and TRBJ2-3; no definite D call. The CDR3 length is 12 residues. V was clipped by 6 bases and J by 1 base, with 5 bases between them. The germline V gene has CDR1 LGHDT and CDR2 YNNKEL (reference sequence). The CDR3 reads CASSLGTDTQYF. DNA for the CDR3: TGTGCCAGCAGTTTAGGCACAGATACGCAGTATTTT.

This chain links TRBV5-1 with TRBJ2-3; the match to TRBD2 covers 9 bases. The CDR3 totals 18 residues. Per germline, CDR1 SGHRS and CDR2 YFSETQ. J lost 5 bases, V lost 1 base, and 14 bases had no gene match. Here the CDR3 reads CASSLKALAGAGEDTQYF. The CDR3 DNA follows: TGCGCCAGCAGCTTGAAAGCCTTAGCGGGGGCTGGTGAAGATACGCAGTATTTT.

The DNA of the CDR3 is TGTGCCAGCAGCTTAATCACAGAGAACACTGAAGCTTTCTTT. Translation: CASSLITENTEAFF. The genes are TRBV7-9 and TRBJ1-1; no firm D call. CDR3 length equals 14 residues. V was shortened by 2 bases and J by 1 base, with 8 bases between the two germline ends. Germline CDR1 SEHNR, CDR2 FQNEAQ (reference sequence). Full variable domain (remainder filled in from reference TRBV7-9 and TRBJ1-1): DTGVSQNPRHKITKRGQNVTFRCDPISEHNRLYWYRQTLGQGPEFLTYFQNEAQLEKSRLLSDRFSAERPKGSFSTLEIQRTEQGDSAMYLCASSLITENTEAFFGQGTRLTVV.

This clone has a single count. The V gene is TRBV12-2, the J gene TRBJ2-7; the table calls TRBD1, which could not be checked here. TRBV12-2 is a documented pseudogene. The CDR3 length is 14 residues. The CDR3 protein is CASRLAGTAYEQYF. CDR3 in DNA: TGTGCAAGTCGCTTGGCCGGGACAGCCTACGAGCAGTACTTC.

This clone appeared once. The V and J genes are TRBV4-3 and TRBJ2-2; no clear D. This CDR3 has 15 residues. V lost 0 bases to trimming and J lost 3 bases, with 8 bases between them. Germline CDR1 reads LGHNA; CDR2 reads YSLEER. The CDR3 loop is CASSQEGYYTGELFF. CDR3 DNA: TGCGCCAGCAGCCAAGAGGGCTACTACACCGGGGAGCTGTTTTTT.

As for this clone: One end of the junction does not line up with germline, which may come from a read error. The chain combines TRBV12-5 with TRBJ1-4, with D possibly being TRBD1 (6 bases). Germline loops: CDR1 LGHNT, CDR2 FRNRAP. The CDR3 loop spans 14 amino acids. The CDR3 sequence is CASGLGGGNEKLFF. The CDR3, as DNA: TGTGCTAGTGGATTGGGAGGGGGTAATGAAAAACTGTTTTTT. The full variable domain, completed using reference TRBV12-5 and TRBJ1-4, is DARVTQTPRHKVTEMGQEVTMRCQPILGHNTVFWYRQTMMQGLELLAYFRNRAPLDDSGMPKDRFSAEMPDATLATLKIQPSEPRDSAVYFCASGLGGGNEKLFFGSGTQLSVL.

This chain uses TRBV19 with TRBJ2-1; 11 bases are shared with TRBD2. CDR1 and CDR2 from the germline V gene are LNHDA and SQIVND (reference sequence). After removal of 3 bases from V and 6 bases from J, the junction contained 10 bases not matched to a gene. This CDR3 region has 17 residues. CDR3 sequence reads: CASSMYSGGARVNEQFF. Here the CDR3 DNA reads TGTGCCAGTAGTATGTATAGCGGGGGGGCTAGGGTCAATGAGCAGTTCTTC.

The chain is built from TRBV18 and TRBJ2-7, with 10 bases matching TRBD1. The CDR3 is 15 amino acids. Germline V CDR1 and CDR2: KGHSH, LQKENI. After removal of 4 bases from V and 2 bases from J, the junction contained 5 bases not matched to a gene. The CDR3 loop is CASSLRGQGTYEQYF. For the CDR3, the DNA is TGTGCCAGCTCACTAAGGGGACAGGGGACCTACGAGCAGTACTTC.

The chain carries TRBV5-4 and TRBJ2-5, with 8 bases matching TRBD2. V lost 4 bases to trimming and J lost 5 bases; unmatched junction nucleotides: 13. Looked up from germline, CDR1 is SGHNT and CDR2 is YYREEE (reference sequence). This CDR3 spans 16 amino acids. The CDR3 loop reads CASSPGGRESMETQYF. In DNA, the CDR3 is TGTGCCAGCAGCCCGGGGGGGCGGGAGAGCATGGAGACCCAGTACTTC.

J is TRBJ2-3 and V is TRBV28, with TRBD2 identical over 7 bases. With 5 bases clipped from V and 2 bases from J, the junction kept 7 bases outside the gene matches. The length of the CDR3 is 15 residues. CDR1 is MDHEN, CDR2 SYDVKM, per germline. CDR3 loop: CASSTSVKHTDTQYF. The CDR3 coding sequence is TGTGCCAGCAGTACTAGCGTAAAACACACAGATACGCAGTATTTT.

Concerning this clone itself: Within the sample, other DNA sequences also encode this same CDR3. DNA for the CDR3: TGTGCCAGCAGCTTAGTTGGGGGGAATTCACCCCTCCACTTT. Its translation: CASSLVGGNSPLHF. V and J are TRBV11-3 and TRBJ1-6, with a possible D match to TRBD1 (5 bases). From germline, CDR1 is SGHNT and CDR2 YENEEA. The CDR3 totals 14 residues. The ends were cut back, 1 base at V and 7 bases at J, with 8 bases in the middle.

CDR3 protein: CASSVVLNTEAFF. CDR3 DNA sequence: TGTGCCAGCAGCGTAGTATTGAACACTGAAGCTTTCTTT. This chain joins TRBV9 and TRBJ1-1, with D unresolved. This CDR3 spans 13 amino acids. The germline CDR1 and CDR2 sequences are SGDLS and YYNGEE. Trimming took 0 bases from V and 0 from J, leaving 3 bases between them.

This clone was seen only once. The sample contains more than one DNA sequence encoding this CDR3. This chain connects TRBV12-3 or TRBV12-4 to TRBJ1-5; D is perhaps TRBD1 (6 bases). This CDR3 is 13 amino acids long. V shed 3 bases and J shed 4 bases, with 7 bases lying between them. The CDR3: CASSFRGNQPQHF. CDR3 coding DNA: TGTGCCAGCAGTTTCAGGGGTAATCAGCCCCAGCATTTT.

The J gene is TRBJ2-1, the V gene TRBV29-1, with 8 positions matching TRBD1. With V trimmed by 5 bases and J by 12 bases, 15 bases remained unmatched. Germline assignment: CDR1 SQVTM and CDR2 ANQGSEA. The CDR3 is 14 residues long. The CDR3 sequence is CSVIGGQTGAGQFF. The CDR3 DNA is TGCAGCGTTATAGGGGGGCAGACAGGGGCTGGGCAGTTCTTC.

V gene TRBV30 combines with J gene TRBJ1-5; TRBD1 agrees at 7 bases. CDR3 size: 15 residues. The junction had 7 bases not matched to a gene; V was cut back by 1 base and J by 4 bases. Germline V gene sequence: CDR1 GTSNPN, CDR2 SVGIG (reference sequence). The CDR3 is CAWSARQGWNQPQHF. CDR3 in DNA: TGTGCCTGGAGTGCCCGACAGGGTTGGAATCAGCCCCAGCATTTT.

This chain connects TRBV7-9 to TRBJ2-1; 10 nucleotides agree with TRBD1. With 5 bases clipped from V and 2 bases from J, the junction kept 6 bases outside the gene matches. This CDR3 spans 16 amino acids. Germline V gives CDR1 SEHNR, CDR2 FQNEAQ (reference sequence). The CDR3 coding sequence is TGTGCCAGCAGCCCAACAGGACAGGGGGCCTACAATGAGCAGTTCTTC. Its protein product is CASSPTGQGAYNEQFF.

The J gene is TRBJ2-1, the V gene TRBV12-5; D call uncertain. Trimming took 1 base from V and 2 from J, leaving 12 bases between them. CDR3 length equals 16 residues. Germline CDR1 is LGHNT and CDR2 is FRNRAP. CDR3: CASGLGHSRTYNEQFF. The CDR3 DNA follows: TGTGCTAGTGGTTTGGGACACTCCAGGACCTACAATGAGCAGTTCTTC.

V is TRBV10-3 and J is TRBJ1-2; D gene ambiguous. Looked up from germline, CDR1 is ENHRY and CDR2 is SYGVKD. The V end was cut by 8 bases, the J end by 2 bases, with 9 bases between. The CDR3 is 12 amino acids. This CDR3 is CAISTENYGYTF. Written as DNA, the CDR3 is TGTGCCATCTCGACGGAGAACTATGGCTACACCTTC.

The chain uses TRBV3-1 (or the pseudogene TRBV3-2) and TRBJ2-7; D is ambiguous. Germline CDR1 is LGHDT and CDR2 is YNNKEL (reference sequence). This CDR3 is 14 amino acids long. Deletions cut 1 base from V and 3 bases from J, with 10 bases between. CDR3 nucleotide sequence: TGTGCCAGCAGCCAAGTAAGTAGACTCTACGAGCAGTACTTC. It specifies CASSQVSRLYEQYF.

This sequence joins TRBV4-2 and TRBJ1-1; maybe TRBD1 (5 bases). In germline, CDR1 is LGHNA, CDR2 YNFKEQ. The CDR3 runs to 16 residues. Between the trimmed V and J ends, which lost 1 base and 6 bases, there was a span of 18 bases. CDR3 DNA sequence: TGTGCCAGCAGCCAAGGTAGCTTAGGGGCTCGACCTGAAGCTTTCTTT. Protein: CASSQGSLGARPEAFF.

This clone has only a few counts. V is TRBV19 and J is TRBJ2-7; D may be TRBD2 (6 bases). Germline V gene lookup returns CDR1 LNHDA and CDR2 SQIVND (reference sequence). V lost 5 bases, J lost 3 bases, and 14 bases lay in between. The CDR3 has 14 amino acids. CDR3 coding DNA: TGTGCCAGTAGTCCGACGGGGGTTGACTACGAGCAGTACTTC. Encoded protein: CASSPTGVDYEQYF. Together with reference TRBV19 and TRBJ2-7, the CDR3 gives the full variable domain: DGGITQSPKYLFRKEGQNVTLSCEQNLNHDAMYWYRQDPGQGLRLIYYSQIVNDFQKGDIAEGYSVSREKKESFPLTVTSAQKNPTAFYLCASSPTGVDYEQYFGPGTRLTVT.

This chain's CDR3 is CATSDPGQGLGEKLFF. The CDR3 nucleotides read TGTGCCACCAGTGACCCCGGACAGGGCTTAGGAGAAAAACTGTTTTTT. The chain recombines TRBV24-1 with TRBJ1-4, with TRBD1 identical over 8 bases. This CDR3 is 16 amino acids long. Germline CDR1 and CDR2: KGHDR and SFDVKD. The J segment lost 8 bases and the V segment lost 4 bases, leaving 11 bases of the junction unmatched.

The J gene is TRBJ1-3, the V gene TRBV6-5, with 7 bases matching TRBD1. This CDR3 spans 16 amino acids. Losses at the gene ends were 0 bases for V and 3 bases for J; bases not matched to a gene: 5. Germline V lookup: CDR1 MNHEY, CDR2 SVGAGI. CDR3 in DNA: TGTGCCAGCAGTTACTCTGAGACAGGGCATGGAAACACCATATATTTT. As protein: CASSYSETGHGNTIYF.